This is a list of T cell receptor beta chains from one sample in a study of CD8 T cells in ankylosing spondylitis. MiXCR, applied by TCRdb to the 5' RACE reads, yields one record per CDR3 protein. The sample consists of 250,000 to 350,000 distinct CDR3 sequences, about a fifth of them appearing once. The sample was blood, either unsorted or a sorted T cell fraction (not recorded which). Receptors originate from a female donor with ankylosing spondylitis or in good health (not recorded which). The CDR3 runs from the conserved cysteine through the conserved F or W. A D gene is named only where the DNA matches it firmly. Only some rows state a clone size, as once, few, many or a class for expanded clones.

j_gene | v_gene | d_gene | abundance | CDR3aa | CDR3nt
TRBJ2-3 | TRBV12-3/TRBV12-4 | - | few | CASTYLYRAPDTQYF | TGTGCCAGCACCTATCTCTATCGGGCCCCAGATACGCAGTATTTT
TRBJ1-3 | TRBV4-2 | TRBD1 | few | CASSQVGQVSGNTIYF | TGTGCCAGCAGCCAAGTCGGACAGGTCTCTGGAAACACCATATATTTT
TRBJ2-1 | TRBV20-1 | - | - | CSAPKAGTSYNEQFF | TGCAGTGCTCCGAAGGCGGGGACCTCCTACAATGAGCAGTTCTTC
TRBJ1-1 | TRBV20-1 | - | - | CSANTVGGPMNTEAFF | TGCAGTGCTAACACAGTCGGGGGACCTATGAACACTGAAGCTTTCTTT
TRBJ2-3 | TRBV20-1 | TRBD2 | few | CSARTPSGSSNTQYF | TGCAGTGCTAGAACCCCTAGCGGGAGTAGTAATACGCAGTATTTT
TRBJ2-3 | TRBV7-2 | - | few | CASSLDDATQYF | TGTGCCAGCAGCTTAGACGACGCTACGCAGTATTTT
TRBJ2-1 | TRBV6-1 | TRBD2 | few | CASRAPSGSRDEQFF | TGTGCCAGCAGGGCCCCTAGCGGGAGCCGTGATGAGCAGTTCTTC
TRBJ2-7 | TRBV27 | TRBD1 | few | CASSPGLDRAYEQYF | TGTGCCAGCAGCCCCGGTCTCGACAGGGCCTACGAGCAGTACTTC
TRBJ2-1 | TRBV9 | - | many | CASSVGVQGGEQFF | TGTGCCAGCAGCGTAGGAGTTCAAGGGGGTGAGCAGTTCTTC
TRBJ2-3 | TRBV7-2 | - | - | CASSLAATDTQYF | TGTGCCAGCAGCTTAGCGGCCACAGATACGCAGTATTTT
TRBJ2-7 | TRBV21-1 | - | - | CASSQDRDDYEQYF | TGTGCCAGCAGCCAAGACAGGGACGACTACGAGCAGTACTTC
TRBJ2-1 | TRBV29-1 | - | many | CTALLDLEQFF | TGCACCGCCCTGCTCGACCTTGAGCAGTTCTTC
TRBJ1-4 | TRBV28 | - | - | CASSLEGRTNEKLFF | TGTGCCAGCAGTTTAGAGGGGAGGACTAATGAAAAACTGTTTTTT
TRBJ2-7 | TRBV5-1 | TRBD1 | many | CASSSGQSYEQYF | TGCGCCAGCAGCTCGGGACAGTCCTACGAGCAGTACTTC
TRBJ1-4 | TRBV25-1 | - | many | CASSPAWGETNEKLFF | TGTGCCAGCAGTCCCGCCTGGGGGGAAACTAATGAAAAACTGTTTTTT
TRBJ1-2 | TRBV20-1 | - | few | CSAGVGTLGSYTF | TGCAGTGCTGGAGTCGGAACCCTTGGGAGCTACACCTTC
TRBJ2-3 | TRBV6-1 | - | few | CASALPGEHTQYF | TGTGCCAGCGCCTTGCCGGGGGAGCATACGCAGTATTTT
TRBJ2-3 | TRBV10-3 | - | few | CAIRDGTSTDTQYF | TGTGCCATCAGGGATGGGACTAGCACAGATACGCAGTATTTT
TRBJ2-5 | TRBV10-3 | - | few | CAISGLPGREETQYF | TGTGCCATCAGTGGACTCCCCGGCAGGGAGGAGACCCAGTACTTC
TRBJ1-1 | TRBV2 | - | - | CASKTGLEAFF | TGTGCCAGCAAAACAGGTTTAGAAGCTTTCTTT
TRBJ2-7 | TRBV28 | TRBD2 | few | CASSLSRLAGEHYEQYF | TGTGCCAGCAGTTTATCCCGACTAGCGGGAGAGCACTACGAGCAGTACTTC
TRBJ1-3 | TRBV7-2 | - | - | CASSLQTAHSGNTIYF | TGTGCCAGCAGCTTGCAGACAGCGCACTCTGGAAACACCATATATTTT
TRBJ1-6 | TRBV7-2 | TRBD1 | - | CASSQTGTGASPLHF | TGTGCCAGCAGCCAGACCGGGACAGGGGCTTCACCCCTCCACTTT
TRBJ2-7 | TRBV19 | TRBD1 | - | CASMASGQGVSYEQYF | TGTGCCAGTATGGCTTCGGGACAGGGGGTTTCCTACGAGCAGTACTTC
TRBJ1-1 | TRBV19 | - | - | CASSMGRLNTEAFF | TGTGCCAGTAGTATGGGTCGGTTGAACACTGAAGCTTTCTTT
TRBJ2-1 | TRBV9 | TRBD2 | few | CASSSRGRAGVDEQFF | TGTGCCAGCAGCTCCCGAGGGCGAGCGGGAGTAGACGAGCAGTTCTTC
TRBJ2-1 | TRBV15 | TRBD1 | - | CATSRPRVTGGILGTYNEQFF | TGTGCCACCAGCAGACCCCGGGTGACAGGGGGGATCCTGGGGACCTACAATGAGCAGTTCTTC
TRBJ1-1 | TRBV20-1 | - | few | CSARGKSEAFF | TGCAGTGCTCGAGGGAAGTCTGAAGCTTTCTTT
TRBJ2-1 | TRBV20-1 | - | - | CSADGGGESYNEQFF | TGCAGTGCGGATGGGGGCGGGGAGTCCTACAATGAGCAGTTCTTC
TRBJ2-7 | TRBV29-1 | - | many | CSARSDSYEQYF | TGCAGCGCCCGTTCCGACAGCTACGAGCAGTACTTC
TRBJ1-6 | TRBV5-5 | - | once | CASSLDRPVALHF | TGTGCCAGCAGCTTGGACAGGCCGGTGGCCCTCCACTTT
TRBJ1-2 | TRBV20-1 | TRBD1 | - | CSARLPGQSPIYTF | TGCAGTGCTAGACTACCGGGACAGTCCCCTATCTACACCTTC
TRBJ1-2 | TRBV6-5 | - | - | CASSYSWGSEEYGYTF | TGTGCCAGCAGTTACTCATGGGGCTCGGAGGAATATGGCTACACCTTC